This is a list of T cell receptor beta chains from one sample in a study of cytomegalovirus exposure and HLA in healthy donors. Clones were read by immunoSEQ multiplex PCR, and TCRdb kept only the in-frame ones, dropping some. In the table there are 150,000 to 200,000 clones, around 68% of which are singletons. Sequenced: PBMCs. Source of these receptors: a man aged 35-49 years in good health and CMV-seronegative. The CDR3 runs from the conserved cysteine through the conserved F or W. D genes are given only for firm matches. Rows may omit the clone size; those that give it use once, few, many or a size class.

D gene	J gene	V gene	clone size	CDR3 DNA	CDR3 protein
TRBD1	TRBJ2-7	TRBV2	few	TGTGCCAGCAGTGATACAACAGGGGTCCCAGGGGAGCAGTACTTC	CASSDTTGVPGEQYF
TRBD1	TRBJ2-5	TRBV5-1	NA	TGCGCCAGCAGCGAAGGACAGGGGGGATTGGAGACCCAGTACTTC	CASSEGQGGLETQYF
NA	TRBJ1-3	TRBV30	NA	TGTGCCCACGGCACTACTGGAAACACCATATATTTT	CAHGTTGNTIYF
NA	TRBJ1-2	TRBV15	NA	TGTGCCACCAGCAGAGATGGTCCAGGCGCCTATGGCTACACCTTC	CATSRDGPGAYGYTF
TRBD2	TRBJ2-3	TRBV29-1	NA	TGCAGCGTTGAAGATCGGCCTACTAGCGGGAGTGCAGATACGCAGTATTTT	CSVEDRPTSGSADTQYF
TRBD1	TRBJ1-5	TRBV6-6	NA	TGTGCCAGCAGACCCCGGGACAGCGTCAATCAGCCCCAGCATTTT	CASRPRDSVNQPQHF
NA	TRBJ2-7	TRBV14	few	TGTGCCAGCAGCCAGGGCTGGCAGTGGCGCTACGAGCAGTACTTC	CASSQGWQWRYEQYF
NA	TRBJ2-5	TRBV2	few	TGTGCCAGCAGTTTAATTGACAGTTTAGAGACCCAGTACTTC	CASSLIDSLETQYF
TRBD2	TRBJ2-1	TRBV5-6	NA	TGTGCCAGCAGCCGGGGACTAGCGGGAACAAAACTTTACAATGAGCAGTTCTTC	CASSRGLAGTKLYNEQFF
TRBD2	TRBJ2-7	TRBV4-1	once	TGCGCCAGCAGCCACCTCACGGGGAGGGAGCCCTACGAGCAGTACTTC	CASSHLTGREPYEQYF
NA	TRBJ2-3	TRBV25-1	NA	TGTGCCAGCAGTGTTGGAGGGACAGATACGCAGTATTTT	CASSVGGTDTQYF
TRBD2	TRBJ2-1	TRBV6-6	few	TGTGCCAGCAGTCAGCCGGGACTAGCGGGCTACAATGAGCAGTTCTTC	CASSQPGLAGYNEQFF
NA	TRBJ2-3	TRBV30	few	TGTGCCTGGAGTGTGTCTAGCACAGATACGCAGTATTTT	CAWSVSSTDTQYF
TRBD2	TRBJ2-3	TRBV6-1	few	TGTGCCTCAGCCGGGACTAGCAACACAGATACGCAGTATTTT	CASAGTSNTDTQYF
NA	TRBJ1-2	TRBV7-2	NA	TGTGCCAGCAGCCAATCAAATCCGGGACACCTTAACTATGGCTACACCTTC	CASSQSNPGHLNYGYTF
NA	TRBJ1-1	TRBV19	NA	TGTGCCAGTATTTTTGGGGGGAACACTGAAGCTTTCTTC	CASIFGGNTEAFF
TRBD1	TRBJ1-1	TRBV7-2	NA	TGTGCCAGCAGCACAAGACAGGGCCAGGTAACTGAAGCTTTCTTT	CASSTRQGQVTEAFF
NA	TRBJ1-4	TRBV6-1	few	TGTGCCAGCAGCCTGCGAGATGAAAAACTGTTTTTT	CASSLRDEKLFF
NA	TRBJ2-7	TRBV5-1	NA	TGCGCCAGCAGCTTGGATGGGACACGCTACGAGCAGTACTTC	CASSLDGTRYEQYF
NA	TRBJ2-3	TRBV6-6	NA	TGTGCCAGCACACGTGCGGCAGGCACAGATACGCAGTATTTT	CASTRAAGTDTQYF
TRBD1	TRBJ1-2	TRBV19	NA	TGTGCCAGTAGTATACGGACAGGGGGCTATGGCTACACCTTC	CASSIRTGGYGYTF
TRBD1	TRBJ2-7	TRBV5-1	NA	TGCGCCAGCAGCCTGGGGACAGGGGCTCCCTTAAACTACGAGCAGTACTTC	CASSLGTGAPLNYEQYF
TRBD2	TRBJ2-7	TRBV18	NA	TGTGCCAGCTCACCGGGACTAGCGGGAGACTACGAGCAGTACTTC	CASSPGLAGDYEQYF
NA	TRBJ1-5	TRBV2	NA	TGTGCCAGCAGCGGACAGAGAAGCAATCAGCCCCAGCATTTT	CASSGQRSNQPQHF
TRBD1	TRBJ2-2	TRBV6-5	NA	TGTGCCAGCAGCATCGGACAGGGTCACACCGGGGAGCTGTTTTTT	CASSIGQGHTGELFF
NA	TRBJ2-1	TRBV18	NA	TGTGCCAGCAAATCGGCCTCGAGCGGAGACTATGAGCAGTTCTTC	CASKSASSGDYEQFF
NA	TRBJ2-1	TRBV5-5	few	TGTGCCAGCAGCCATAACTCCAGGGGCAATGAGCAGTTCTTC	CASSHNSRGNEQFF
TRBD2	TRBJ2-7	TRBV20-1	NA	TGCAGTGCTCGACTAGCGGGTGAGCAGTACTTC	CSARLAGEQYF
TRBD1	TRBJ1-5	TRBV25-1	NA	TGTGCCAGCAGTGCGGTGGACAGGGTAGATCAGCCCCAGCATTTT	CASSAVDRVDQPQHF
NA	TRBJ1-5	TRBV21-1	NA	TGTGCCAGCAGCAAACCGAAACAGGGGGTTGAGTGGATCGGGTATTGCAATCAGCCCCAGCATTTT	CASSKPKQGVEWIGYCNQPQHF
TRBD2	TRBJ2-7	TRBV28	NA	TGTGCCAGCAGTTTACACGGGGGGGTATACGAGCAGTACTTC	CASSLHGGVYEQYF
NA	TRBJ1-5	TRBV9	NA	TGTGCCAGCAGAGCTAGGAGACGGGCGCGGGATCAGCCCCAGCATTTT	CASRARRRARDQPQHF
NA	TRBJ1-5	TRBV2	NA	TGTGCCAGCAGTGAGGTGAGAAATGGTCAGCCCCAGCATTTT	CASSEVRNGQPQHF
NA	TRBJ2-1	TRBV5-1	once	TGCGCCAGCAGCTTGAGAGCGGGTAGCTCCTACAATGAGCAGTTCTTC	CASSLRAGSSYNEQFF
TRBD1	TRBJ1-4	TRBV4-1	NA	TGCGCCAGCAGCCATCCGGACAGGGATAGAGGAAAACTGTTTTTT	CASSHPDRDRGKLFF
NA	TRBJ2-3	TRBV4-1	NA	TGCGCCAGCAGCCCTCCAGGGGCTGATACGCAGTATTTT	CASSPPGADTQYF
NA	TRBJ2-7	TRBV11-2	NA	TGTGCCAGCAGCCGAGCCGGCGGGGCTACGAAGCAGTACTTC	CASSRAGGATKQYF
TRBD2	TRBJ2-7	TRBV4-2	NA	TGTGCCAGCAGCCAAGAGCCGGGACTATTCACCTACGAGCAGTACTTC	CASSQEPGLFTYEQYF
NA	TRBJ2-7	TRBV6-5	NA	TGTGCCAGCAGTTACTCCGGGAAAGCCTACGAGCAGTACTTC	CASSYSGKAYEQYF
NA	TRBJ2-7	TRBV11-2	once	TGTGCCAGCAGCTTTGTACCCGACACATACGAGCAGTACTTC	CASSFVPDTYEQYF
NA	TRBJ1-6	TRBV7-9	once	TGTGCCAGCAGAAATGGACAGTCCTATAATTCACCCCTCCACTTT	CASRNGQSYNSPLHF
TRBD1	TRBJ2-1	TRBV2	NA	TGTGCCAGCAGTATAAGACAGGGGGGTGAGCAGTTCTTC	CASSIRQGGEQFF
TRBD1	TRBJ2-5	TRBV9	NA	TGTGCCAGCAGCGCGACAGGGGATGTTCTGGGGGAGCAGTACTTC	CASSATGDVLGEQYF
TRBD2	TRBJ2-1	TRBV2	NA	TGTGCCAGCTTTAGTAGCGGGAGGGGTGGGCAGTTCTTC	CASFSSGRGGQFF
NA	TRBJ2-5	TRBV5-5	few	TGTGCCAGCAGCCAAGATCTCGTTCGGGGGGCTATGCGAGAGACCCAGTACTTC	CASSQDLVRGAMRETQYF
NA	TRBJ2-5	TRBV9	once	TGTGCCAGCAGCGTAGGGCAGGGGTTTGCGTACCAAGAGACCCAGTACTTC	CASSVGQGFAYQETQYF
NA	TRBJ2-2	TRBV11-2	few	TGTGCCAGCAGCTTAGGGTTAGCCGCGAACACCGGGGAGCTGTTTTTT	CASSLGLAANTGELFF
NA	TRBJ1-1	TRBV10-3	NA	TGTGCCATCAGTGGATCAGAAAACACTGAAGCTTTCTTT	CAISGSENTEAFF
TRBD2	TRBJ2-3	TRBV11-2	NA	TGTGCCAGCAGCTCGGGACTAGCGACAGATACGCAGTATTTT	CASSSGLATDTQYF
NA	TRBJ1-2	TRBV19	NA	TGTGCCAGTAGTTCCCATAGCAGAGATGGCTACACCTTC	CASSSHSRDGYTF
NA	TRBJ2-3	TRBV7-9	few	TGTGCCAGCAGCGCCGGACAGTTTAGGGATAGGACAGATACGCAGTATTTT	CASSAGQFRDRTDTQYF
NA	TRBJ2-1	TRBV7-2	NA	TGTGCCAGCAGCTTATGGGAGCTGAGCTCCTACAATGAGCAGTTCTTC	CASSLWELSSYNEQFF
NA	TRBJ2-3	TRBV5-1	NA	TGCGCCAGCAGCTTGGGTATTTCAGATACGCAGTATTTT	CASSLGISDTQYF